This T cell receptor beta chain was documented in a study of T cell repertoires in cytomegalovirus infection. Study conclusions and caveats: Clonotypes of TCR beta that were HLA-C-restricted and CMV-specific dominated the ex vivo response.

A word on this clonotype: Its antigen is not identified.

TCRdb reanalysed the reads using MiXCR and keeps one entry per CDR3 protein. This table holds 800,000 to 950,000 distinct CDR3 sequences, around a third found once. Per germline, CDR1 LGHNA and CDR2 YSLEER. Unmatched junction bases numbered 5, after V lost 1 base and J lost 9 bases. The CDR3 sequence is 14 residues long. The sequencing here drew on cultured CD8+ T cells from PBMCs, taken from culture after CMV antigen stimulation. This clonotype originated in a human donor in good health (CMV status not recorded). Some clones in this sample may be carry-over from other donors' samples. The genes are TRBV4-3 and TRBJ2-1; 8 nucleotides agree with TRBD2. The CDR3 here is CASSQGSGGGEQFF. The CDR3 DNA follows: TGCGCCAGCAGCCAAGGGAGCGGGGGTGGTGAGCAGTTCTTC.